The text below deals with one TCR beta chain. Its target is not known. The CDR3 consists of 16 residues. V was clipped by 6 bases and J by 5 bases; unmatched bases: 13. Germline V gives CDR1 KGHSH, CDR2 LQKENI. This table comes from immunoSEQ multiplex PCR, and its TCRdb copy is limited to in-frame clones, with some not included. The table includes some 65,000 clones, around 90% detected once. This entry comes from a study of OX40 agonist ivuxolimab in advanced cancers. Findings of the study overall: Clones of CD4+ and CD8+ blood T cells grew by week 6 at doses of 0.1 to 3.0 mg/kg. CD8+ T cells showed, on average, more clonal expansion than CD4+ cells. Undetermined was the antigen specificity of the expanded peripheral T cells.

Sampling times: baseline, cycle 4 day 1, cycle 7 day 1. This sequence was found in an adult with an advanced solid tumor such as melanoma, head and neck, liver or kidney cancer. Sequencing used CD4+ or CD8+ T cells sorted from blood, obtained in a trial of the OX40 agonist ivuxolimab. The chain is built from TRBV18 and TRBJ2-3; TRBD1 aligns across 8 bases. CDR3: CASSLDARGRGDTQYF. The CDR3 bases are TGTGCCAGCTCCCTAGACGCCAGGGGGCGCGGAGATACGCAGTATTTT.